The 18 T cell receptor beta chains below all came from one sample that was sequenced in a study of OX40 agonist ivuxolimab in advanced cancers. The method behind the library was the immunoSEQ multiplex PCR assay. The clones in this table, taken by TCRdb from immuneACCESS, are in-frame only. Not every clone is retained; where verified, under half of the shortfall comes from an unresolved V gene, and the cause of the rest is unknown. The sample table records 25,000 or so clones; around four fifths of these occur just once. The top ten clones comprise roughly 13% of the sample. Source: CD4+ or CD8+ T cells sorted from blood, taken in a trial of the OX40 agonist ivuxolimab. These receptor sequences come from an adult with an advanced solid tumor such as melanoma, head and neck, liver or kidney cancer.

CDR3 protein: CASSLTGILQETQYF. CDR3 DNA sequence: TGTGCCAGCAGCCTAACAGGGATACTTCAAGAGACCCAGTACTTC. V is TRBV14 and J is TRBJ2-5; the D gene is possibly TRBD1 (6 bases). Germline V gives CDR1 SGHDN, CDR2 FVKESK. The CDR3 length is 15 residues. Trimming removed 4 bases at V and 2 bases at J, with 14 bases between.

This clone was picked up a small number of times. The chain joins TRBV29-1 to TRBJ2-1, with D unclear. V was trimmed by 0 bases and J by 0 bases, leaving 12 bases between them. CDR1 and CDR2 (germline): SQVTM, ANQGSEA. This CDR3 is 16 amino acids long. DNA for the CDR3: TGCAGCGTTGAAGATCCCCACAAGAGCTCCTACAATGAGCAGTTCTTC. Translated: CSVEDPHKSSYNEQFF.

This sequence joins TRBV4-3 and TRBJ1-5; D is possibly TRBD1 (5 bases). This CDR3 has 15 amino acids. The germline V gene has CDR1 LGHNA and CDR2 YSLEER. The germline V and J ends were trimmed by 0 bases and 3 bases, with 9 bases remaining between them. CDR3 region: CASSQDRGSNQPQHF. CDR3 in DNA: TGCGCCAGCAGCCAAGATAGGGGATCCAATCAGCCCCAGCATTTT.

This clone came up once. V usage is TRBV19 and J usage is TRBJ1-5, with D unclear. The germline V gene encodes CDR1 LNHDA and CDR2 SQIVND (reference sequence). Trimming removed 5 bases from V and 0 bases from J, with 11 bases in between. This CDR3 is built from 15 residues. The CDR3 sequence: CASSASRDSNQPQHF. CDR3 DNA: TGTGCCAGTAGTGCCAGTAGGGATAGCAATCAGCCCCAGCATTTT.

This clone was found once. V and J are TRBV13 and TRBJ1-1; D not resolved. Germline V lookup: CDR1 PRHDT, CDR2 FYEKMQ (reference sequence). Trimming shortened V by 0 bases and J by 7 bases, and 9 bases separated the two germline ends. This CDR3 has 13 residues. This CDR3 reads CASSLGTGDEAFF. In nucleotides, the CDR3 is TGTGCCAGCAGCTTAGGTACCGGGGATGAAGCTTTCTTT.

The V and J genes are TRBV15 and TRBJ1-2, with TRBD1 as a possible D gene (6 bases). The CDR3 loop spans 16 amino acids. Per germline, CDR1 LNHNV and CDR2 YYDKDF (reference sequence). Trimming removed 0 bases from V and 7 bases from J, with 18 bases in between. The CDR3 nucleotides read TGTGCCACCAGCAGAGAAGGCGGGGGGCGTATACGTGGCTACACCTTC. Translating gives CATSREGGGRIRGYTF. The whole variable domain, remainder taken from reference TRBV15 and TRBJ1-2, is DAMVIQNPRYQVTQFGKPVTLSCSQTLNHNVMYWYQQKSSQAPKLLFHYYDKDFNNEADTPDNFQSRRPNTSFCFLDIRSPGLGDTAMYLCATSREGGGRIRGYTFGSGTRLTVV.

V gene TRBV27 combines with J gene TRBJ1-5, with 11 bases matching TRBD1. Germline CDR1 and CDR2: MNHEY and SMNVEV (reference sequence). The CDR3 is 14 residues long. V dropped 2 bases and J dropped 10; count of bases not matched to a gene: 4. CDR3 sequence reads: CASSLRTGGSPQHF. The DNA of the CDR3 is TGTGCCAGCAGTTTACGGACAGGGGGCAGTCCCCAGCATTTT.

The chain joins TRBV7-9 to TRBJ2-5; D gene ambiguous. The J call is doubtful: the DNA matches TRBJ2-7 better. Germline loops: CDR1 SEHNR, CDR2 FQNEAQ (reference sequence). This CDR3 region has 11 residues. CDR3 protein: CASSLLYEQYF. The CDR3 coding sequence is TGTGCCAGCAGTCTTCTCTACGAGCAGTACTTC.

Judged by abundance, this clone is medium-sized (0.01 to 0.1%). Here the CDR3 reads CAVGNYGYTF. The CDR3 coding sequence is TGTGCTGTAGGGAACTATGGCTACACCTTC. The rearrangement joins TRBV7-9 to TRBJ1-2; no reliable D call. The CDR3 is made up of 10 amino acids. Germline assignment: CDR1 SEHNR and CDR2 FQNEAQ (reference sequence).

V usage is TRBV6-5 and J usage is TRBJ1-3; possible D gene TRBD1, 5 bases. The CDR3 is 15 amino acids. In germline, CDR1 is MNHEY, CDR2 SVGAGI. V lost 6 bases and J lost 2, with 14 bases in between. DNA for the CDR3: TGTGCCAGCAGCCCCGGGACCGCTCCTGGAAACACCATATATTTT. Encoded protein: CASSPGTAPGNTIYF.

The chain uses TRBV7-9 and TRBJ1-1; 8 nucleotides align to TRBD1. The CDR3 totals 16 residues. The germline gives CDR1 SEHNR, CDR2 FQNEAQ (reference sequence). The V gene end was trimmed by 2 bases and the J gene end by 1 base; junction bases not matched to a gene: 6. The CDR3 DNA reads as TGTGCCAGCAGCTTATTATCAGGGGGCCCGAACACTGAAGCTTTCTTT. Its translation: CASSLLSGGPNTEAFF.

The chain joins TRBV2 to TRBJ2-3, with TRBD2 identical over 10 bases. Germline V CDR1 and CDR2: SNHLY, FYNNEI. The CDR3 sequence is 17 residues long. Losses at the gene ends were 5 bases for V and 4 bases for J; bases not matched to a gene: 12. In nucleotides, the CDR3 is TGTGCCAGCAGTTCCGGGACTAGCGCAAGGTGGGCAGATACGCAGTATTTT. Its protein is CASSSGTSARWADTQYF.

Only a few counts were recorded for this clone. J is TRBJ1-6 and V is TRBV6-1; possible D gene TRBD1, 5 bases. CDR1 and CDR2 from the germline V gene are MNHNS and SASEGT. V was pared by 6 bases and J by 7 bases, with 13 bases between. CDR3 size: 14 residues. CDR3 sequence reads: CASRGGTENSPLHF. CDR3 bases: TGTGCCAGCAGGGGCGGGACCGAAAATTCACCCCTCCACTTT.

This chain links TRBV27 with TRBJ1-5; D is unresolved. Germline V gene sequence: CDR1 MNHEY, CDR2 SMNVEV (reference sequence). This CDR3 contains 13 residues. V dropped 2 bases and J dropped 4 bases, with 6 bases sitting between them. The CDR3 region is CASSLTGNQPQHF. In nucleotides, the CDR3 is TGTGCCAGCAGTTTAACGGGGAATCAGCCCCAGCATTTT.

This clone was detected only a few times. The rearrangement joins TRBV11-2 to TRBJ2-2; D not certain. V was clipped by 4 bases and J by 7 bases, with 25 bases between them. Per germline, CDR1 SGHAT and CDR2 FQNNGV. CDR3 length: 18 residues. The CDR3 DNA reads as TGTGCCAGCAGCTCACCTATCCCAACAGCCGAGAGGAGCGGGGAGCTGTTTTTT. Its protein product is CASSSPIPTAERSGELFF.

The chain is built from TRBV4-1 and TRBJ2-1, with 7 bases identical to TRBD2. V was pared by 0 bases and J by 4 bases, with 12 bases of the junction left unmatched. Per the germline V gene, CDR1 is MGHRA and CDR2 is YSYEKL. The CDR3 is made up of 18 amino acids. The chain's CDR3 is CASSQDWAAGFLYNEQFF. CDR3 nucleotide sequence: TGCGCCAGCAGCCAAGATTGGGCAGCGGGATTCCTATACAATGAGCAGTTCTTC.

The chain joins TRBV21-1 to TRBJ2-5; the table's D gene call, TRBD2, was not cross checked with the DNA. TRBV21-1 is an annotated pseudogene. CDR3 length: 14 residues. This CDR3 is CASRGAGGKETQYF. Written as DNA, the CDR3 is TGTGCCAGTCGTGGAGCGGGGGGGAAAGAGACCCAGTACTTC.

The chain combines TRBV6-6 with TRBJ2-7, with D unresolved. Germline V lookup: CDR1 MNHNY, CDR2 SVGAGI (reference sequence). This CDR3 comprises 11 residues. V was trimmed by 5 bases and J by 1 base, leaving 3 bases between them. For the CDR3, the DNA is TGTGCCAGCAGTGGTTCCTACGAGCAGTACTTC. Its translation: CASSGSYEQYF.